These 27 T cell receptor beta chains came from one sample sequenced in a study of blood T cell repertoires in COVID-19. Data came from immunoSEQ multiplex PCR; TCRdb stores just in-frame clones and leaves some out. The sample lists over 150,000 clones; around 85% were seen once. Material for sequencing was peripheral blood. The receptor set was obtained from a man in his fifties or sixties with COVID-19, enrolled during active disease.

This chain connects TRBV24-1 to TRBJ2-3; D is unclear. The CDR3 is made up of 14 amino acids. Between the trimmed V and J ends, which lost 4 bases and 5 bases, there was a span of 12 bases. Germline V gene sequence: CDR1 KGHDR, CDR2 SFDVKD. CDR3 loop: CATSDPLAKDTQYF. Written as DNA, the CDR3 is TGTGCCACCAGTGACCCCCTGGCCAAAGATACGCAGTATTTT.

The chain has TRBV5-6 and TRBJ1-2, with 9 bases that match TRBD1. The CDR3 consists of 14 residues. CDR1 is SGHDT, CDR2 YYEEEE, per germline. Trimming cost V 5 bases and J 7 bases; bases outside gene matches: 9. Here the CDR3 DNA reads TGTGCCAGCAGGCCGACAGGGGGATCTGCTGGCTACACCTTC. Protein sequence: CASRPTGGSAGYTF.

The chain is built from TRBV3-1 (or the pseudogene TRBV3-2) and TRBJ2-1, with D possibly being TRBD2 (7 bases). CDR1 LGHDT and CDR2 YNNKEL come from the germline V gene (reference sequence). V gave up 4 bases and J gave up 6 bases, with 19 bases separating them. The CDR3 runs to 16 residues. CDR3 in amino acids: CASSPLGGGGINEQFF. The DNA for the CDR3 is TGTGCCAGCAGCCCCCTCGGGGGCGGGGGCATCAATGAGCAGTTCTTC.

CDR3 sequence (DNA): TGTGCCAGCAGCTTAGCGGGACAAGCGGAAAACACCTTC. This gives the protein CASSLAGQAENTF. The genes are TRBV7-2 and TRBJ1-2; tentatively, D is TRBD1 (6 bases). This CDR3 comprises 13 residues. V gave up 0 bases and J gave up 12 bases, with 14 bases separating them. The germline gives CDR1 SGHTA, CDR2 FQGNSA.

The chain links TRBV24-1 to TRBJ2-1; D is perhaps TRBD2 (7 bases). Looked up from germline, CDR1 is KGHDR and CDR2 is SFDVKD. The CDR3 has 15 residues. Deletions cut 10 bases from V and 7 bases from J, with 22 bases between. As DNA, the CDR3 is TGTGCCACGGGGTTCGTTGGGGGGGGCCCGAATGAGCAGTTCTTC. Its translation: CATGFVGGGPNEQFF.

This clone was observed once. This chain connects TRBV18 to TRBJ2-1, with TRBD1 matching 10 bases. Germline assignment: CDR1 KGHSH and CDR2 LQKENI. V trimming: 5 bases; J trimming: 2 bases; junction bases outside the gene matches: 6. The CDR3 covers 16 residues. The CDR3 sequence: CASSSIGTGAYNEQFF. CDR3 in DNA: TGTGCCAGCTCATCAATCGGGACAGGGGCCTACAATGAGCAGTTCTTC.

This sequence joins TRBV5-1 and TRBJ2-2; 7 bases line up with TRBD1. V dropped 4 bases and J dropped 0; count of bases not matched to a gene: 9. The CDR3 consists of 17 residues. Germline CDR1 and CDR2: SGHRS and YFSETQ. CDR3 loop: CASSRAMGQSNTGELFF. The CDR3 region has the DNA TGCGCCAGCAGCCGGGCTATGGGACAGTCGAACACCGGGGAGCTGTTTTTT. Complete variable domain (other parts from reference TRBV5-1 and TRBJ2-2): KAGVTQTPRYLIKTRGQQVTLSCSPISGHRSVSWYQQTPGQGLQFLFEYFSETQRNKGNFPGRFSGRQFSNSRSEMNVSTLELGDSALYLCASSRAMGQSNTGELFFGEGSRLTVL.

This chain connects TRBV7-2 to TRBJ1-1, with D possibly being TRBD1 (5 bases). This CDR3 is built from 14 residues. The germline CDR1 and CDR2 sequences are SGHTA and FQGNSA. V lost 5 bases and J 4 bases, leaving 14 bases between the germline ends. CDR3: CASSQGGARTEAFF. The CDR3 DNA reads as TGTGCCAGCAGCCAAGGCGGGGCCCGCACTGAAGCTTTCTTT.

J is TRBJ1-4 and V is TRBV6-6; a possible D gene is TRBD1 (5 bases). The CDR3 consists of 12 residues. V was cut by 7 bases and J by 8 bases, with 11 bases left in between. Germline V gene sequence: CDR1 MNHNY, CDR2 SVGAGI (reference sequence). The CDR3 DNA is TGTGCCAGCACCATTGACAGCGAAAAACTGTTTTTT. Translated, it gives CASTIDSEKLFF.

The chain combines TRBV18 with TRBJ1-2, with D perhaps TRBD1 (5 bases). From germline, CDR1 is KGHSH and CDR2 LQKENI. Deletions cut 4 bases from V and 4 bases from J, with 16 bases between. CDR3 length: 15 amino acids. This CDR3 reads CASSQGLQGTYGYTF. In DNA form, the CDR3 reads TGTGCCAGCTCACAAGGGCTTCAGGGTACCTATGGCTACACCTTC.

The rearrangement joins TRBV7-3 to TRBJ1-2; 12 nucleotides align to TRBD1. Per germline, CDR1 SGHTA and CDR2 FQGTGA. The junction had 5 bases not matched to a gene; V was cut back by 5 bases and J by 7 bases. CDR3 length: 14 residues. The CDR3 protein is CASSPGQGATGYTF. CDR3 DNA sequence: TGTGCCAGCAGCCCGGGACAGGGGGCCACTGGCTACACCTTC.

The chain combines TRBV7-2 with TRBJ1-2; 8 nucleotides line up with TRBD1. The V and J ends lost 5 bases and 2 bases, in that order; junction bases with no gene match: 4. Germline CDR1 SGHTA, CDR2 FQGNSA. The CDR3 extends over 14 amino acids. CDR3 nucleotide sequence: TGTGCCAGCAGCCAACACAGGGGGAACTATGGCTACACCTTC. It translates to CASSQHRGNYGYTF.

This rearrangement joins TRBV12-5 to TRBJ1-1; 7 nucleotides agree with TRBD1. The CDR3 has 14 residues. CDR1 is LGHNT and CDR2 is FRNRAP in the germline V gene. Unmatched junction bases numbered 6, after V lost 7 bases and J lost 1 base. CDR3 region: CASVQGGANTEAFF. CDR3 bases: TGTGCTAGTGTCCAAGGGGGCGCGAACACTGAAGCTTTCTTT. Using reference TRBV12-5 and TRBJ1-1 for the parts outside the CDR3, the full variable domain is DARVTQTPRHKVTEMGQEVTMRCQPILGHNTVFWYRQTMMQGLELLAYFRNRAPLDDSGMPKDRFSAEMPDATLATLKIQPSEPRDSAVYFCASVQGGANTEAFFGQGTRLTVV.

The CDR3 nucleotides read TGTGCCAGCAGTTTCGACAGCTCTTCCTATGGCTACACCTTC. Its translation: CASSFDSSSYGYTF. The genes are TRBV6-2 or TRBV6-3 and TRBJ1-2, with D perhaps TRBD1 (5 bases). Trimming left V 4 bases short and J 4 bases short, with 13 bases between. CDR1 and CDR2 (germline): MNHEY, SVGEGT. This CDR3 comprises 14 residues.

This rearrangement joins TRBV5-8 to TRBJ1-5; D gene uncertain. This CDR3 has 14 amino acids. The germline gives CDR1 SGHTS, CDR2 YDEGEE. The V end lost 0 bases, the J end lost 7 bases, and 11 bases lay between the germline ends. CDR3 sequence (DNA): TGTGCCAGCAGCTTGGTCCCCCTCGGGCAGCCCCAGCATTTT. This gives the protein CASSLVPLGQPQHF.

The chain carries TRBV6-1 and TRBJ1-1, with D perhaps TRBD1 (6 bases). The germline gives CDR1 MNHNS, CDR2 SASEGT. V lost 1 base and J lost 4, with 13 bases in between. CDR3 length equals 15 residues. CDR3 residues: CASSEGGGLGTEAFF. The DNA of the CDR3 is TGTGCCAGCAGTGAAGGGGGGGGGCTGGGCACTGAAGCTTTCTTT.

The chain recombines TRBV25-1 with TRBJ1-5, with 11 bases aligning to TRBD1. CDR1 MGHDK and CDR2 SYGVNS come from the germline V gene. This CDR3 spans 13 amino acids. The J segment lost 4 bases and the V segment lost 8 bases, leaving 1 base of the junction unmatched. The CDR3: CASGDRGNQPQHF. The CDR3 DNA sequence: TGTGCCAGCGGGGACAGGGGGAATCAGCCCCAGCATTTT.

This chain links TRBV10-3 with TRBJ2-7, with 7 bases identical to TRBD2. Germline V gene sequence: CDR1 ENHRY, CDR2 SYGVKD. The trim removed 4 bases at V and 7 bases at J, leaving 13 bases unmatched. The CDR3 contains 15 residues. CDR3 DNA sequence: TGTGCCATCAGTGGAGGGCAGTCTCGGGGAGGGGAGCAGTACTTC. It is translated as CAISGGQSRGGEQYF.

The V call is TRBV27, the J call TRBJ1-4, with D perhaps matching TRBD1 (5 bases). Trimming took off 7 bases at V and 0 bases at J, with 15 bases between the two ends. CDR3 length equals 16 residues. The germline CDR1 and CDR2 sequences are MNHEY and SMNVEV (reference sequence). The CDR3: CASKLRQFATNEKLFF. The CDR3 DNA follows: TGTGCCAGCAAACTAAGACAGTTTGCAACTAATGAAAAACTGTTTTTT.

The chain has TRBV3-1 (or the pseudogene TRBV3-2) and TRBJ2-1, with a possible D match to TRBD1 (6 bases). The ends were cut back, 2 bases at V and 12 bases at J, with 11 bases in the middle. CDR1 is LGHDT, CDR2 YNNKEL, per germline (reference sequence). This CDR3 is built from 12 residues. DNA of the CDR3: TGTGCCAGCAGCCAAACGACAGGACCGCAGTTCTTC. Protein sequence: CASSQTTGPQFF.

The J gene is TRBJ2-7, the V gene TRBV14; TRBD2 is a possible D gene (6 bases). V was cut by 4 bases and J by 2 bases, with 12 bases left in between. Germline assignment: CDR1 SGHDN and CDR2 FVKESK. The CDR3 is made up of 14 amino acids. The chain's CDR3 is CASSRSGNPYEQYF. The CDR3 DNA reads TGTGCCAGCAGCCGTAGCGGAAACCCCTACGAGCAGTACTTC. Full variable domain (rest looked up from reference TRBV14 and TRBJ2-7): EAGVTQFPSHSVIEKGQTVTLRCDPISGHDNLYWYRRVMGKEIKFLLHFVKESKQDESGMPNNRFLAERTGGTYSTLKVQPAELEDSGVYFCASSRSGNPYEQYFGPGTRLTVT.

This clone was seen more than once but under ten times. V usage is TRBV7-9 and J usage is TRBJ1-2; 7 nucleotides match TRBD1. Trimming removed 5 bases from V and 3 bases from J; junction bases left unmatched: 6. Germline V lookup: CDR1 SEHNR, CDR2 FQNEAQ (reference sequence). The CDR3 sequence is 14 residues long. The CDR3 nucleotides read TGTGCCAGCAGCCCCCGGGACAGATACTATGGCTACACCTTC. It codes for CASSPRDRYYGYTF.

Of note for this clone: This same CDR3 is encoded by further DNA sequences in the sample. This chain joins TRBV6-1 and TRBJ1-4; 7 bases map to TRBD1. The trim removed 2 bases at V and 0 bases at J, leaving 0 bases unmatched. Germline values: CDR1 MNHNS, CDR2 SASEGT. The CDR3 runs 15 residues. The DNA for the CDR3 is TGTGCCAGCAGTGAACAGGGGGCAACTAATGAAAAACTGTTTTTT. It is translated as CASSEQGATNEKLFF.

Points on this clone: Different DNA sequences within this sample yield the same CDR3. V is TRBV7-9 and J is TRBJ2-1; a weak D match, TRBD2 (6 bases). The V end was cut by 3 bases, the J end by 0 bases, with 6 bases between. The germline V gene encodes CDR1 SEHNR and CDR2 FQNEAQ (reference sequence). The CDR3 length is 14 residues. CDR3 nucleotide sequence: TGTGCCAGCAGCTTGACTAGCTCCTACAATGAGCAGTTCTTC. This codes for CASSLTSSYNEQFF. Drawing the rest from reference TRBV7-9 and TRBJ2-1, the complete variable domain is DTGVSQNPRHKITKRGQNVTFRCDPISEHNRLYWYRQTLGQGPEFLTYFQNEAQLEKSRLLSDRFSAERPKGSFSTLEIQRTEQGDSAMYLCASSLTSSYNEQFFGPGTRLTVL.

This sequence joins TRBV6-5 and TRBJ1-5; the match to TRBD1 covers 9 bases. The V gene's germline CDR1 is MNHEY and CDR2 SVGAGI. The CDR3 contains 16 residues. V was clipped by 4 bases and J by 3 bases; unmatched bases: 7. In nucleotides, the CDR3 is TGTGCCAGCAGTTTACAGGGGGCGCAGTCCAATCAGCCCCAGCATTTT. The encoded protein is CASSLQGAQSNQPQHF.

J is TRBJ2-1 and V is TRBV29-1; 8 bases match TRBD1. Germline values: CDR1 SQVTM, CDR2 ANQGSEA. Unmatched junction bases numbered 8, after V lost 6 bases and J lost 1 base. CDR3 length equals 15 residues. DNA of the CDR3: TGCAGCGTAAAAACCGACAGGGGTTCCTACAATGAGCAGTTCTTC. Translated: CSVKTDRGSYNEQFF.

The chain employs TRBV7-2 and TRBJ2-3; weak D call: TRBD2 (5 bases). The CDR3 is made up of 15 amino acids. V was shortened by 5 bases and J by 2 bases, with 14 bases between the two germline ends. Germline V gene lookup returns CDR1 SGHTA and CDR2 FQGNSA. CDR3 in amino acids: CASSDPSGYTDTQYF. The CDR3 DNA reads as TGTGCCAGCAGCGATCCTTCGGGGTACACAGATACGCAGTATTTT.